Presented here are 5 T cell receptor beta chains from one specimen sequenced in a study of T cell responses to AZD1222 COVID-19 vaccine. The repertoire was sequenced with immunoSEQ multiplex PCR; TCRdb's copy has only in-frame clones and lacks some. The table lists 150,000 to 180,000 clones, approximately 87% of them singletons. Sequencing was performed on peripheral blood, taken on day 0 of MenACWY control vaccination. The receptors shown here come from an adult in good health.

The chain joins TRBV29-1 to TRBJ1-2; D call uncertain. Trimming cost V 0 bases and J 4 bases, with 15 bases left between them. The CDR3 runs 15 residues. CDR1 is SQVTM, CDR2 ANQGSEA, per germline. CDR3 in DNA: TGCAGCGTTGAAGACTCCCAGAAACTCAGCTATGGCTACACCTTC. Translation gives CSVEDSQKLSYGYTF.

The chain is built from TRBV14 and TRBJ1-2, with 9 bases aligning to TRBD1. The CDR3 has 17 residues. Germline V gene lookup returns CDR1 SGHDN and CDR2 FVKESK. V shed 1 base and J 4 bases; nucleotides not matched to a gene: 10. The DNA of the CDR3 is TGTGCCAGCAGCCAAGGTCCCAGGCAGGGACAGGGCTATGGCTACACCTTC. Translation: CASSQGPRQGQGYGYTF.

The CDR3 loop reads CAWGGKSKLFF. In DNA form, the CDR3 reads TGTGCCTGGGGGGGGAAGAGTAAACTGTTTTTT. This sequence joins TRBV30 and TRBJ1-4; D is perhaps TRBD1 (5 bases). This CDR3 comprises 11 residues. Trimming took off 5 bases at V and 11 bases at J, with 12 bases between the two ends. In germline, CDR1 is GTSNPN, CDR2 SVGIG (reference sequence).

The V gene is TRBV9, the J gene TRBJ1-6; D is possibly TRBD1 (6 bases). CDR1 SGDLS and CDR2 YYNGEE come from the germline V gene. Deletions cut 3 bases from V and 6 bases from J, with 10 bases between. There are 14 residues in the CDR3. CDR3 DNA: TGTGCCAGCAGCGAGGGGGTGGGTAATTCACCCCTCCACTTT. As protein: CASSEGVGNSPLHF. The complete variable domain, with remaining parts taken from reference TRBV9 and TRBJ1-6, reads DSGVTQTPKHLITATGQRVTLRCSPRSGDLSVYWYQQSLDQGLQFLIQYYNGEERAKGNILERFSAQQFPDLHSELNLSSLELGDSALYFCASSEGVGNSPLHFGNGTRLTVT.

The CDR3 region has the DNA TGTGCCAGCAGCTCTAAGATTTTAGTAGAAAAACTGTTTTTT. As protein: CASSSKILVEKLFF. The rearrangement joins TRBV5-5 to TRBJ1-4; no firm D call. V was clipped by 3 bases and J by 8 bases, with 14 bases between them. The germline V gene encodes CDR1 SGHKS and CDR2 YYEKEE (reference sequence). This CDR3 comprises 14 residues. Supplemented by reference TRBV5-5 and TRBJ1-4, the full variable domain reads DAGVTQSPTHLIKTRGQQVTLRCSPISGHKSVSWYQQVLGQGPQFIFQYYEKEERGRGNFPDRFSARQFPNYSSELNVNALLLGDSALYLCASSSKILVEKLFFGSGTQLSVL.